Listed here are 30 T cell receptor beta chains from one sample, sequenced in a study of HIV-infected patients and healthy controls. cDNA was made from approximately 0.55 ug RNA using alpha and beta constant primers. Alpha and beta chain libraries were made separately by chain-specific third strand synthesis with multiplexing indices. One entry per CDR3 protein results from TCRdb running MiXCR on the 5' RACE reads. The data hold 10,000 to 15,000 distinct CDR3 sequences, with 11% observed a single time. No cell fractionation was done, so the repertoire covers all unsorted peripheral blood T cells. The source material was blood. Receptor source: an adult in good health.

This clonotype was picked up a small number of times. This chain uses TRBV30 with TRBJ2-7; D not certain. The germline V gene has CDR1 GTSNPN and CDR2 SVGIG (reference sequence). This CDR3 region has 14 residues. Deletions cut 0 bases from V and 2 bases from J, with 11 bases between. This CDR3 reads CAWSVGGRPYEQYF. The CDR3 DNA reads as TGTGCCTGGAGTGTAGGTGGACGCCCCTACGAGCAGTACTTC.

This clonotype appeared a single time. V gene TRBV30 combines with J gene TRBJ1-5, with a possible D match to TRBD1 (5 bases). Trimming removed 2 bases from V and 7 bases from J, with 12 bases in between. Germline V gives CDR1 GTSNPN, CDR2 SVGIG (reference sequence). CDR3 size: 13 residues. The CDR3 loop reads CAWSQGYRQPQHF. CDR3 bases: TGTGCCTGGAGTCAGGGTTACCGGCAGCCCCAGCATTTT.

This rearrangement joins TRBV4-1 to TRBJ2-3; D might be TRBD2 (6 bases). Trimming took off 0 bases at V and 2 bases at J, with 15 bases between the two ends. The CDR3 has 17 residues. CDR1 and CDR2 from the germline V gene are MGHRA and YSYEKL. CDR3 region: CASSQDRTEGSTDTQYF. The CDR3 coding sequence is TGCGCCAGCAGCCAAGATCGGACGGAGGGGTCCACAGATACGCAGTATTTT.

This clonotype was detected a few times. The DNA for the CDR3 is TGCAGCGTCAGACAGGGGTCCAGCTATGGCTACACCTTC. This encodes CSVRQGSSYGYTF. This chain joins TRBV29-1 and TRBJ1-2; TRBD1 matches 8 bases. Germline values: CDR1 SQVTM, CDR2 ANQGSEA. With V trimmed by 6 bases and J by 4 bases, 7 bases remained unmatched. This CDR3 has 13 residues.

V and J are TRBV20-1 and TRBJ2-2; D might be TRBD1 (6 bases). V was shortened by 2 bases and J by 3 bases, with 10 bases between the two germline ends. This CDR3 region has 14 residues. The germline CDR1 and CDR2 sequences are DFQATT and SNEGSKA (reference sequence). The CDR3 here is CSARSPGDTGELFF. DNA for the CDR3: TGCAGTGCTAGATCTCCAGGGGACACCGGGGAGCTGTTTTTT.

Ten or more counts support this clonotype. The rearrangement joins TRBV2 to TRBJ1-5; 7 positions match TRBD1. Germline CDR1 reads SNHLY; CDR2 reads FYNNEI. This CDR3 contains 14 residues. Trimming removed 3 bases from V and 7 bases from J; junction bases left unmatched: 6. CDR3: CASSDLTGNQPQHF. CDR3 DNA: TGTGCCAGCAGTGACCTGACAGGGAACCAGCCCCAGCATTTT.

This clonotype was counted at least ten times. The rearrangement uses TRBV7-6 and TRBJ1-1, with D uncertain. Germline lookup yields CDR1 SGHVS and CDR2 FNYEAQ. The length of the CDR3 is 13 residues. The V and J ends lost 5 bases and 10 bases respectively, with 17 bases between them. The CDR3 sequence: CASSTNPGVAAFF. The CDR3 DNA sequence: TGTGCCAGCAGCACCAACCCCGGGGTTGCAGCTTTCTTT.

In this sample, this clonotype is medium-sized. V gene TRBV14 combines with J gene TRBJ1-1; weak D call: TRBD1 (6 bases). V lost 3 bases and J 1 base, leaving 18 bases between the germline ends. CDR1 and CDR2 (germline): SGHDN, FVKESK. The CDR3 is 17 amino acids. DNA for the CDR3: TGTGCCAGCAGCCACCCTTCGGGGGGGCTACCGAACACTGAAGCTTTCTTT. Protein: CASSHPSGGLPNTEAFF.

In this sample, this clonotype is medium-sized (0.01 to 0.1%). This chain links TRBV2 with TRBJ1-1; 7 bases map to TRBD1. Germline V gene data show CDR1 as SNHLY and CDR2 as FYNNEI. CDR3 length: 13 amino acids. V shed 10 bases and J 11 bases; nucleotides not matched to a gene: 16. The CDR3 DNA sequence: TGTGCCACCCATCTCAGGACAGGCCCTTCGGCTTTCTTT. The encoded protein is CATHLRTGPSAFF.

The V call is TRBV6-1, the J call TRBJ1-5; D is perhaps TRBD1 (5 bases). CDR1 MNHNS and CDR2 SASEGT come from the germline V gene. The V gene lost 5 bases and the J gene lost 8 bases, with 10 bases spanning the gap. This CDR3 is 12 amino acids long. CDR3 coding DNA: TGTGCCAGCAGTCTTCAGGGTAAGCCCCAGCATTTT. Its protein product is CASSLQGKPQHF.

This clonotype was found many times. The genes are TRBV3-1 and TRBJ1-4; D ambiguous. Per germline, CDR1 LGHDT and CDR2 YNNKEL (reference sequence). This CDR3 spans 14 amino acids. The ends were cut back, 0 bases at V and 10 bases at J, with 12 bases in the middle. The chain's CDR3 is CASSQDPPGGKLFF. CDR3 DNA sequence: TGTGCCAGCAGCCAAGATCCCCCCGGAGGAAAACTGTTTTTT.

This clonotype was observed at least ten times. The chain couples TRBV5-1 to TRBJ1-2, with D unclear. Deletions cut 0 bases from V and 2 bases from J, with 11 bases between. Germline loops: CDR1 SGHRS, CDR2 YFSETQ. This CDR3 comprises 15 residues. The CDR3 here is CASSLAAGSNYGYTF. CDR3 coding DNA: TGCGCCAGCAGCTTGGCGGCGGGATCAAACTATGGCTACACCTTC. Full variable domain (outside the CDR3, taken from reference TRBV5-1 and TRBJ1-2): KAGVTQTPRYLIKTRGQQVTLSCSPISGHRSVSWYQQTPGQGLQFLFEYFSETQRNKGNFPGRFSGRQFSNSRSEMNVSTLELGDSALYLCASSLAAGSNYGYTFGSGTRLTVV.

By sample share, this clonotype is medium-sized. The chain is built from TRBV28 and TRBJ1-6; D is undetermined. With 10 bases removed from V and 5 bases from J, the gap between germline ends came to 15 bases. Looked up from germline, CDR1 is MDHEN and CDR2 is SYDVKM. The CDR3 is 14 residues long. This CDR3 is CATPGGSDNSPLHF. Here the CDR3 DNA reads TGTGCCACCCCAGGAGGGTCCGATAATTCACCCCTCCACTTT.

In this sample, this clonotype turned up many times. In DNA form, the CDR3 reads TGTGCCAGCAGCTCATGGACAGGGGCCGGAGGCACTGAAGCTTTCTTT. Translating gives CASSSWTGAGGTEAFF. The chain links TRBV7-9 to TRBJ1-1, with 9 bases that match TRBD1. The CDR3 totals 16 residues. CDR1 SEHNR and CDR2 FQNEAQ come from the germline V gene (reference sequence). The V gene end was trimmed by 4 bases and the J gene end by 4 bases; junction bases not matched to a gene: 10. Variable domain in full (rest from reference TRBV7-9 and TRBJ1-1): DTGVSQNPRHKITKRGQNVTFRCDPISEHNRLYWYRQTLGQGPEFLTYFQNEAQLEKSRLLSDRFSAERPKGSFSTLEIQRTEQGDSAMYLCASSSWTGAGGTEAFFGQGTRLTVV.

This clonotype has ten or more counts. The chain has TRBV28 and TRBJ1-1; tentative D call: TRBD1 (5 bases). V lost 5 bases, J lost 1 base, and 20 bases lay in between. The germline CDR1 and CDR2 sequences are MDHEN and SYDVKM. This CDR3 comprises 17 residues. The CDR3 loop is CASSPDPFWDSNTEAFF. CDR3 bases: TGTGCCAGCAGTCCTGACCCGTTTTGGGACTCGAACACTGAAGCTTTCTTT.

This clonotype is deemed medium-sized. The CDR3 reads CASSKYRGQNTEAFF. The CDR3 nucleotides are TGTGCCAGCAGCAAATACAGGGGGCAGAACACTGAAGCTTTCTTT. V gene TRBV14 combines with J gene TRBJ1-1; 9 bases are a match to TRBD1. Germline assignment: CDR1 SGHDN and CDR2 FVKESK. The CDR3 is 15 residues long. Trimming cost V 5 bases and J 1 base; bases outside gene matches: 5.

This clonotype is medium-sized (0.01 to 0.1%). V gene TRBV12-3 or TRBV12-4 combines with J gene TRBJ1-5; D unclear. The V end was cut by 2 bases, the J end by 4 bases, with 12 bases between. The CDR3 is 15 residues long. The CDR3 coding sequence is TGTGCCAGCAGTTTAATTTCTACAGAAAATCAGCCCCAGCATTTT. It is translated as CASSLISTENQPQHF.

This clonotype was recorded a few times. The chain couples TRBV28 to TRBJ2-3; the match to TRBD2 covers 11 bases. Per the germline V gene, CDR1 is MDHEN and CDR2 is SYDVKM. The CDR3 is 20 residues long. V shed 5 bases and J 3 bases; nucleotides not matched to a gene: 19. The CDR3 reads CASSLSRRQLAGVWTDTQYF. CDR3 nucleotide sequence: TGTGCCAGCAGTCTCTCCCGGCGGCAACTAGCGGGAGTTTGGACAGATACGCAGTATTTT.

The table lists this clonotype with many counts. The chain employs TRBV6-5 and TRBJ1-1; 11 bases fit TRBD1. The CDR3 runs 16 residues. Germline assignment: CDR1 MNHEY and CDR2 SVGAGI. The V and J ends lost 6 bases and 1 base, in that order; junction bases with no gene match: 7. The CDR3 sequence is CASRLGQGATNTEAFF. As DNA, the CDR3 is TGTGCCAGCAGACTCGGACAGGGGGCTACGAACACTGAAGCTTTCTTT.

About this clonotype itself: A much bigger clone sits one base away, suggesting this may be a read error. V usage is TRBV18 and J usage is TRBJ1-5, with TRBD1 identical over 7 bases. Germline V lookup: CDR1 KGHSH, CDR2 LQKENI. The CDR3 spans 17 residues. CDR3 nucleotides: TGTGCCAGCCCACCACGGTTGCAGGGGGATGGAAATCAGCCCCAGCATTTT. Its protein is CASPPRLQGDGNQPQHF.

This clonotype is medium-sized within its sample. The J gene is TRBJ2-5, the V gene TRBV12-3 or TRBV12-4; TRBD2 matches at 11 bases. The CDR3 contains 16 residues. V shed 6 bases and J 0 bases; nucleotides not matched to a gene: 6. For the CDR3, the DNA is TGTGCCAGCAGAAAGACTAGCGGGGCGTACCAAGAGACCCAGTACTTC. It yields the protein CASRKTSGAYQETQYF.

This clonotype has a count of ten or more. The rearrangement joins TRBV29-1 to TRBJ2-3; TRBD1 is a possible D gene (6 bases). Deletions cut 4 bases from V and 3 bases from J, with 23 bases between. The CDR3 length is 17 residues. Looked up from germline, CDR1 is SQVTM and CDR2 is ANQGSEA. The CDR3 sequence: CSVGERDTSFGTDTQYF. For the CDR3, the DNA is TGCAGCGTTGGGGAACGGGACACGAGTTTTGGGACAGATACGCAGTATTTT.

The chain recombines TRBV20-1 with TRBJ1-5; maybe TRBD1 (5 bases). V dropped 0 bases and J dropped 0 bases, with 15 bases sitting between them. Germline V gives CDR1 DFQATT, CDR2 SNEGSKA (reference sequence). CDR3 length: 17 residues. Written as DNA, the CDR3 is TGCAGTGCTAGAGATCGTCGGGGGTTAGATAGCAATCAGCCCCAGCATTTT. It translates to CSARDRRGLDSNQPQHF.

This clonotype was counted ten times or more. The rearrangement uses TRBV18 and TRBJ1-5, with TRBD1 identical over 7 bases. Germline CDR1 is KGHSH and CDR2 is LQKENI. V dropped 1 base and J dropped 4; count of bases not matched to a gene: 10. The CDR3 totals 17 residues. CDR3 DNA sequence: TGTGCCAGCTCACCACGGTTGCAGGGGGATGGAAATCAGCCCCAGCATTTT. Translating gives CASSPRLQGDGNQPQHF. The variable domain in full, with the rest retrieved from reference TRBV18 and TRBJ1-5, is NAGVMQNPRHLVRRRGQEARLRCSPMKGHSHVYWYRQLPEEGLKFMVYLQKENIIDESGMPKERFSAEFPKEGPSILRIQQVVRGDSAAYFCASSPRLQGDGNQPQHFGDGTRLSIL.

There are many counts of this clonotype. This chain joins TRBV10-3 and TRBJ1-1; no clear D. Germline assignment: CDR1 ENHRY and CDR2 SYGVKD. Trimming pared 0 bases from V and 7 bases from J, leaving 6 bases between. The CDR3 covers 12 residues. In DNA, the CDR3 is TGTGCCATCAGTGAGTCGGGAGTTGAAGCTTTCTTT. Translated, it gives CAISESGVEAFF.

This clonotype was picked up many times. This chain joins TRBV24-1 and TRBJ1-2; 8 bases map to TRBD1. Germline V lookup: CDR1 KGHDR, CDR2 SFDVKD. The CDR3 loop spans 15 amino acids. With V trimmed by 3 bases and J by 6 bases, 8 bases remained unmatched. CDR3 protein: CATSDPPAGQDGYTF. The CDR3 coding sequence is TGTGCCACCAGTGATCCCCCTGCGGGACAGGATGGCTACACCTTC.

This clonotype showed up many times. The chain employs TRBV25-1 and TRBJ2-1; 11 nucleotides align to TRBD2. J was trimmed by 6 bases and V by 4 bases; bases with no gene match: 5. Germline V gene lookup returns CDR1 MGHDK and CDR2 SYGVNS. The CDR3 is 15 residues long. CDR3 sequence reads: CASSALAGVGNEQFF. The CDR3 DNA is TGTGCCAGCAGTGCACTAGCGGGAGTGGGCAATGAGCAGTTCTTC.

This clonotype is labeled as medium-sized (0.01 to 0.1%). The V call is TRBV30, the J call TRBJ1-5, with D perhaps matching TRBD1 (5 bases). This CDR3 is 17 amino acids long. Germline V gives CDR1 GTSNPN, CDR2 SVGIG (reference sequence). The germline V and J ends were trimmed by 0 bases and 5 bases, with 20 bases remaining between them. CDR3 in amino acids: CAWSVGTGLFPDQPQHF. CDR3 bases: TGTGCCTGGAGTGTAGGAACAGGTCTGTTTCCGGATCAGCCCCAGCATTTT.

This clonotype was counted a few times. The V gene is TRBV10-3, the J gene TRBJ2-3; 8 bases match TRBD2. J gave up 5 bases and V 3 bases, and 10 bases lay outside the gene matches. The CDR3 is 16 amino acids. CDR1 is ENHRY, CDR2 SYGVKD, per germline. CDR3 nucleotide sequence: TGTGCCATCAGTGATCGCACAGCGGGAGACGAAGATACGCAGTATTTT. As protein: CAISDRTAGDEDTQYF.

This clonotype ranks as medium-sized. The chain recombines TRBV6-2 or TRBV6-3 with TRBJ2-1; 11 bases match TRBD2. The CDR3 totals 16 residues. The J segment lost 2 bases and the V segment lost 5 bases, leaving 5 bases of the junction unmatched. Germline CDR1 is MNHEY and CDR2 is SVGEGT. The CDR3 here is CASSIYSGRAYNEQFF. The CDR3 DNA reads as TGTGCCAGCAGTATCTATAGCGGGAGGGCCTACAATGAGCAGTTCTTC.